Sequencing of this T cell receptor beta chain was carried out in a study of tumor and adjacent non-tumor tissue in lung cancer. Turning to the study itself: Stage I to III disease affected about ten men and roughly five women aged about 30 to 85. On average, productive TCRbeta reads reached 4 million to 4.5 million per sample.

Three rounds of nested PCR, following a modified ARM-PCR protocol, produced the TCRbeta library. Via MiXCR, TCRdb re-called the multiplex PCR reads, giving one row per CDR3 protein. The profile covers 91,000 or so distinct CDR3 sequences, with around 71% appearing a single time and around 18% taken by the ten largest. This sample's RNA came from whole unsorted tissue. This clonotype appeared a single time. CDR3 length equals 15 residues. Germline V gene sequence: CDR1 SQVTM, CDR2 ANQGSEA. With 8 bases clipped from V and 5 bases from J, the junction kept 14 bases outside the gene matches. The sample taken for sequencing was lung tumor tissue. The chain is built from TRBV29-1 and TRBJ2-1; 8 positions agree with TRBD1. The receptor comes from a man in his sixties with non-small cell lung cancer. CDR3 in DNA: TGCAGCACCAACCCGATGACAGGGGTGCACAATGAGCAGTTCTTC. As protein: CSTNPMTGVHNEQFF.